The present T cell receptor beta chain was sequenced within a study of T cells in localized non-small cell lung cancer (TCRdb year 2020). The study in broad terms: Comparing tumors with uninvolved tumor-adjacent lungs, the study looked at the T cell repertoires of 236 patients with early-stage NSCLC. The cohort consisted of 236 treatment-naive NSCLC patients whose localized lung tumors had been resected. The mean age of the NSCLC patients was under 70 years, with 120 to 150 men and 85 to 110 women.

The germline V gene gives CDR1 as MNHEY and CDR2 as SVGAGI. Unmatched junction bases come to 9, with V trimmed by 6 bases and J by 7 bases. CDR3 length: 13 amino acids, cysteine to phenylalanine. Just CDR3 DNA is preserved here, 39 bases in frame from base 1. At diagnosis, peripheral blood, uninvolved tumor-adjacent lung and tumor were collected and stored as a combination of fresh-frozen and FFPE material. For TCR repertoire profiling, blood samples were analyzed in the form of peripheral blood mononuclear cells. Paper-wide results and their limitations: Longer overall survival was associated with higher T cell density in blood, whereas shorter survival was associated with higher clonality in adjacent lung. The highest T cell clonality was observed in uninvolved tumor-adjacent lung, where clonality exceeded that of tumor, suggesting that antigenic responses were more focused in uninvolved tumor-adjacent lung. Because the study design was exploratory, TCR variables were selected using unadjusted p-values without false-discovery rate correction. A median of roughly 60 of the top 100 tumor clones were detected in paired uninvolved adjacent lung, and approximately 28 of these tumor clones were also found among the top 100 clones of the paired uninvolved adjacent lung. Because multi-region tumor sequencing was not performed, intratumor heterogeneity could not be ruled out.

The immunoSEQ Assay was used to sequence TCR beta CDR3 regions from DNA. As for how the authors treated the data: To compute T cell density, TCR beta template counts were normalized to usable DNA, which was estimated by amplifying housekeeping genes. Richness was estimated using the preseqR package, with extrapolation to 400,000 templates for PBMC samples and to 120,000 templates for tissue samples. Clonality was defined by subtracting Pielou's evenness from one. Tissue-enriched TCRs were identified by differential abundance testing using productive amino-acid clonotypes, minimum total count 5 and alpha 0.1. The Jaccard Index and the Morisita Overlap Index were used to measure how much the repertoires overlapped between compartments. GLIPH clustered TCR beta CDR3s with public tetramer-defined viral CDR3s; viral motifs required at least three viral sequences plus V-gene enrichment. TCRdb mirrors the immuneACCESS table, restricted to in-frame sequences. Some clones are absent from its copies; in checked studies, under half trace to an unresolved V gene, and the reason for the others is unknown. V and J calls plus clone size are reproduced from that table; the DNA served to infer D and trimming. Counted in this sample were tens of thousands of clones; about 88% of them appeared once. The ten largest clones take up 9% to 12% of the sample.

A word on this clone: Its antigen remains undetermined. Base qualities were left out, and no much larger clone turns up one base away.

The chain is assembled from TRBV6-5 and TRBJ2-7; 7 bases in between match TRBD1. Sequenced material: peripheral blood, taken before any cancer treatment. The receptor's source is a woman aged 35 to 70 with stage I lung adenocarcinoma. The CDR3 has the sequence CASSFDRAREQYF. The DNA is TGTGCCAGCAGCTTTGACAGGGCGAGGGAGCAGTACTTC.